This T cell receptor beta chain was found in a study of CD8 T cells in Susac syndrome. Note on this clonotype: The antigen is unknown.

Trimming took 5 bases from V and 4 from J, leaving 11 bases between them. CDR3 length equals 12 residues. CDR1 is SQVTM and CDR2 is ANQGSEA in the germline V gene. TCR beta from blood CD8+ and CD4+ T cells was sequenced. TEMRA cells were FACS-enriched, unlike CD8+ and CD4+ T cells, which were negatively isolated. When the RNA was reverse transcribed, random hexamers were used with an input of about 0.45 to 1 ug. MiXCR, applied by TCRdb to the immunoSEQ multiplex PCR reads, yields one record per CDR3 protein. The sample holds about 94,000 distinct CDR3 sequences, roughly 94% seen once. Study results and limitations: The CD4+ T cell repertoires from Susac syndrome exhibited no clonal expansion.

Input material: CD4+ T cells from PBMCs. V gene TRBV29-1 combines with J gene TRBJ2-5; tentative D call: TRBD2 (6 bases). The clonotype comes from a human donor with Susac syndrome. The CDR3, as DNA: TGCAGCGTTTGGGGGGACGGAGAGACCCAGTACTTC. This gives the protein CSVWGDGETQYF.